These T cell receptor beta chains were read from a single sample in a study of cytomegalovirus exposure and HLA in healthy donors. Repertoires were generated with immunoSEQ multiplex PCR, while TCRdb's copy carries only in-frame clones and drops some. The data contain some 180,000 clones, 86% of them singletons. Source material: PBMCs. The receptors were gathered from a man aged 30-40 years in good health and CMV-seropositive. The conserved cysteine and the conserved F or W are not part of the CDR3 here. Fields, in order: V gene, clone size, J gene, CDR3 protein. A clone size is listed for some rows: how often the clone was seen (once, few, many), or a class if it is expanded.

TRBV27,few,TRBJ2-7,ASRTGVAEQY
TRBV6-5,-,TRBJ1-3,ASRVRTTGNTIY
TRBV5-1,-,TRBJ1-1,ASSLANTEAF
TRBV2,-,TRBJ2-6,ASTRRGPGANVLT
TRBV11-1,few,TRBJ1-5,ASSQGQLQPQH
TRBV7-7,-,TRBJ2-2,ASSLGRSLTGELF
TRBV6-5,-,TRBJ2-7,ASSYRDGHYEQY
TRBV2,once,TRBJ2-2,ASSWTGGTNTGELF
TRBV5-1,-,TRBJ2-3,ASSLAGDRDTQY
TRBV7-2,-,TRBJ2-1,ASSLVLGTNKANEQF
TRBV5-4,-,TRBJ1-2,ASSLYDRVSYGYT
TRBV6-5,-,TRBJ1-5,ASSIEPWGNQPQH
TRBV27,-,TRBJ2-2,ASTLSMSTGELF
TRBV2,-,TRBJ2-7,ASSEGTSGTYEQY
TRBV30,-,TRBJ2-6,AWSVRVGDSGANVLT
TRBV9,-,TRBJ1-2,ASSTGTGVYGYT
TRBV27,-,TRBJ2-1,ASSRGSAGKGYNEQF
TRBV5-1,-,TRBJ2-5,ASTVGGSRSGETQY
TRBV30,-,TRBJ2-7,AWSVVRYSGGLPPYEQY
TRBV7-8,-,TRBJ1-2,ASTLGSPYINYGYT